The 9 T cell receptor beta chains listed next were all sequenced from one sample in a study of cytotoxic CD8 clonotypes in ibrutinib-treated CLL. Only in-frame clones appear in the TCRdb table, and some are missing; sequencing was by immunoSEQ multiplex PCR. Of roughly 220,000 clones listed, approximately 79% are singletons. The sequences come from PBMCs, collected after 12 months of ibrutinib treatment. These TCRs come from a human donor with chronic lymphocytic leukemia.

The rearrangement uses TRBV30 and TRBJ1-5; D is undetermined. CDR3 length equals 13 residues. Germline V gene sequence: CDR1 GTSNPN, CDR2 SVGIG (reference sequence). V was cut by 8 bases and J by 2 bases, with 13 bases left in between. The DNA of the CDR3 is TGTGCCGCTAGGGCCGCGGGCAATCAGCCCCAGCATTTT. It specifies CAARAAGNQPQHF.

The chain combines TRBV15 with TRBJ2-3, with no clear D. This CDR3 comprises 17 residues. Germline V gene sequence: CDR1 LNHNV, CDR2 YYDKDF (reference sequence). V was trimmed by 0 bases and J by 0 bases, leaving 13 bases between them. As DNA, the CDR3 is TGTGCCACCAGCAGAGAAACGGTCAGAGCTAGCACAGATACGCAGTATTTT. Amino acids: CATSRETVRASTDTQYF.

V and J are TRBV19 and TRBJ1-2, with D tentatively TRBD1 (5 bases). V was trimmed by 2 bases and J by 1 base, leaving 8 bases between them. This CDR3 contains 14 residues. In germline, CDR1 is LNHDA, CDR2 SQIVND (reference sequence). The CDR3 nucleotides read TGTGCCAGTAGTATAACAGGAATTAACTATGGCTACACCTTC. It yields the protein CASSITGINYGYTF.

The chain's CDR3 is CASSPRTALNTEAFF. CDR3 in DNA: TGTGCCAGCTCACCTAGGACGGCCCTCAACACTGAAGCTTTCTTT. This sequence joins TRBV18 and TRBJ1-1; D gene uncertain. Germline CDR1 KGHSH, CDR2 LQKENI. Trimming took 3 bases from V and 2 from J, leaving 13 bases between them. The CDR3 loop spans 15 amino acids.

The chain employs TRBV2 and TRBJ2-1; no clear D gene. This CDR3 has 20 amino acids. V lost 3 bases to trimming and J lost 0 bases, with 24 bases between them. The germline V gene encodes CDR1 SNHLY and CDR2 FYNNEI. The DNA of the CDR3 is TGTGCCAGCAGTGAGTTCCTGCTCCTTCAGGTTAGCAGCTCCTACAATGAGCAGTTCTTC. It specifies CASSEFLLLQVSSSYNEQFF. Supplemented by reference TRBV2 and TRBJ2-1, the full variable domain reads EPEVTQTPSHQVTQMGQEVILRCVPISNHLYFYWYRQILGQKVEFLVSFYNNEISEKSEIFDDQFSVERPDGSNFTLKIRSTKLEDSAMYFCASSEFLLLQVSSSYNEQFFGPGTRLTVL.

The rearrangement uses TRBV6-1 and TRBJ2-7, with unresolved D. Germline values: CDR1 MNHNS, CDR2 SASEGT. The CDR3 extends over 13 amino acids. Trimming shortened V by 1 base and J by 2 bases, and 6 bases separated the two germline ends. The CDR3 DNA reads as TGTGCCAGCAGTGAAGTTGGAACCTACGAGCAGTACTTC. Protein sequence: CASSEVGTYEQYF.

The V gene is TRBV4-1, the J gene TRBJ2-1; 7 bases are shared with TRBD1. This CDR3 region has 16 residues. The germline gives CDR1 MGHRA, CDR2 YSYEKL. J was trimmed by 4 bases and V by 2 bases; bases with no gene match: 8. CDR3 bases: TGCGCCAGCAGCCAAACACAGGGGACCTTTTACAATGAGCAGTTCTTC. As protein: CASSQTQGTFYNEQFF.

V is TRBV5-1 and J is TRBJ2-3, with D uncertain. In germline, CDR1 is SGHRS, CDR2 YFSETQ. CDR3 length: 14 residues. V was clipped by 1 base and J by 2 bases, with 8 bases between them. The CDR3 is CASSLRQLTDTQYF. CDR3 nucleotides: TGCGCCAGCAGCTTGAGGCAGCTCACAGATACGCAGTATTTT. Complete variable domain (other parts from reference TRBV5-1 and TRBJ2-3): KAGVTQTPRYLIKTRGQQVTLSCSPISGHRSVSWYQQTPGQGLQFLFEYFSETQRNKGNFPGRFSGRQFSNSRSEMNVSTLELGDSALYLCASSLRQLTDTQYFGPGTRLTVL.

This chain's CDR3 is CARRLAGGRENEQFF. In DNA, the CDR3 is TGTGCCCGTCGACTAGCGGGAGGCCGAGAGAATGAGCAGTTCTTC. The gene calls are TRBV11-3 and TRBJ2-1, with 13 bases aligning to TRBD2. The CDR3 consists of 15 residues. CDR1 is SGHNT and CDR2 is YENEEA in the germline V gene. V lost 11 bases and J lost 7; bases outside the gene matches: 11.